These 2 T cell receptor beta chains originate from one sample sequenced in a study of T cells in Graves' hyperthyroidism and ophthalmopathy. Authors of the study amplified TCR beta CDR3 regions from RNA transcripts. The TCR CDR3 was amplified in a first-round RT-PCR using the HTBI primer set. TCRdb fed the multiplex PCR reads into MiXCR, producing one record per CDR3 protein. The sample records more than 500,000 distinct CDR3 sequences, about 16% being singletons. Sequenced material: blood. The receptors originated from a woman between 25 and 40 years old with Graves' ophthalmopathy.

This clonotype came up a few times. The chain recombines TRBV5-1 with TRBJ1-6; TRBD1 matches at 7 bases. CDR1 and CDR2 from the germline V gene are SGHRS and YFSETQ. CDR3 size: 16 residues. Trimming at V came to 0 bases and at J to 2 bases, leaving 2 bases not matched to a gene. Written as DNA, the CDR3 is TGCGCCAGCAGCTTGGCGGGGACAGCCTATAATTCACCCCTCCACTTT. This encodes CASSLAGTAYNSPLHF. Together with reference TRBV5-1 and TRBJ1-6, the CDR3 gives the full variable domain: KAGVTQTPRYLIKTRGQQVTLSCSPISGHRSVSWYQQTPGQGLQFLFEYFSETQRNKGNFPGRFSGRQFSNSRSEMNVSTLELGDSALYLCASSLAGTAYNSPLHFGNGTRLTVT.

The V and J genes are TRBV2 and TRBJ2-5, with D possibly TRBD1 on 5 matching bases. CDR3 length: 11 residues. V dropped 8 bases and J dropped 3 bases, with 7 bases sitting between them. Per the germline V gene, CDR1 is SNHLY and CDR2 is FYNNEI. CDR3 region: CASSGKETQYF. The CDR3 coding sequence is TGTGCCAGCTCAGGGAAAGAGACCCAGTACTTC.